The rows below give T cell receptor beta chains drawn from one sample of a study of shared clonotypes between healthy human individuals. Using immunoSEQ multiplex PCR, the repertoire was profiled, and TCRdb retains in-frame clones only, with some absent. The data contain around 980,000 clones, 70% to 80% of them singletons. Sequencing was performed on memory CD4+ T cells from PBMCs. These receptors came from a man between 18 and 35 years old in good health. Some clones in this sample may be carry-over from other donors' samples. CDR3s include the opening cysteine and the closing phenylalanine or tryptophan. The D gene is left open where the match is weak. Clone size is not always given. Where it is, it says once, few, many or a class for expanded clones.

V gene	D gene	J gene	clone size	CDR3 DNA	CDR3 protein
TRBV11-2	NA	TRBJ1-2	NA	TGTGCCAGCAGCCCAGCGCCTGGGGGCTTGGTCGGCTACACCTTC	CASSPAPGGLVGYTF
TRBV10-3	NA	TRBJ2-7	NA	TGTGCCACCAGTGAGTCAGCAGAGGGGGGCGAGCAGTACTTC	CATSESAEGGEQYF
TRBV5-1	TRBD1	TRBJ1-2	NA	TGCGCCAGCAGCTTTGGACAGGCTAACTATGGCTACACCTTC	CASSFGQANYGYTF
TRBV4-3	NA	TRBJ1-2	NA	TGCGCCAGCAGCCAAAACCCAACCCCAGGCACCTATGGCTACACCTTC	CASSQNPTPGTYGYTF
TRBV28	TRBD1	TRBJ1-1	NA	TGTGCCAGCAGCCCCCAGGGGGCACCGAACACTGAAGCTTTCTTT	CASSPQGAPNTEAFF
TRBV7-2	NA	TRBJ1-4	NA	TGTGCCAGCAGCTTAGGCAGGGTTAATGAAAAACTGTTTTTT	CASSLGRVNEKLFF
TRBV4-3	NA	TRBJ2-7	NA	TGCGCCAGCAGCCAAGACTACACCATCGGGGGCGAGCAGTACTTC	CASSQDYTIGGEQYF
TRBV28	NA	TRBJ1-3	NA	TGTGCCAGCAGGACCCCTGCGGGGAACACCATATATTTT	CASRTPAGNTIYF
TRBV7-8	NA	TRBJ1-2	NA	TGTGCCAGCAGCTTAGACGGCGGGGGACGTGGCTACACCTTC	CASSLDGGGRGYTF
TRBV28	TRBD1	TRBJ1-5	NA	TGTGCCAGCACCGGGGCGAACAGGGGCTATCAGCCCCAGCATTTT	CASTGANRGYQPQHF
TRBV5-4	NA	TRBJ1-4	once	TGTGCCAGCAGCTTGGATGGGGGCAGGGAAAAACTGTTTTTT	CASSLDGGREKLFF
TRBV28	NA	TRBJ1-2	NA	TGTGCCAGCAGTATACAGGGAAACTATGGCTACACCTTC	CASSIQGNYGYTF
TRBV7-6	NA	TRBJ2-2	NA	TGTGCCAGCAGCTTAGCGCGAGCGAACACCGGGGAGCTGTTTTTT	CASSLARANTGELFF
TRBV27	TRBD1	TRBJ2-7	NA	TGTGCCAGCAGTGCCCGGGACAGGTCCTACGAGCAGTACTTC	CASSARDRSYEQYF
TRBV25-1	NA	TRBJ2-5	NA	TGTGCCAGCAGTGACCCAGCGATAAACCAAGAGACCCAGTACTTC	CASSDPAINQETQYF
TRBV6-5	NA	TRBJ2-7	NA	TGTGCCAGCACGAGGTTTCTTCCCTACGAGCAGTACTTC	CASTRFLPYEQYF
TRBV10-3	NA	TRBJ2-7	NA	TGTGCCATCAGGGACTTAGGACGATCCTACGAGCAGTACTTC	CAIRDLGRSYEQYF
TRBV27	TRBD2	TRBJ2-1	once	TGTGCCAGCAGTTTAGGGACTAGCTACTACGACAATGAGCAGTTCTTC	CASSLGTSYYDNEQFF
TRBV19	NA	TRBJ1-2	NA	TGTGCCAGTAGTGTCCGTCCTTCGCTGCAAACCTTC	CASSVRPSLQTF
TRBV2	NA	TRBJ2-2	NA	TGTGCCAGCAGTGAAGAGACAGGAGGGGAGCTGTTTTTT	CASSEETGGELFF
TRBV27	NA	TRBJ2-2	NA	TGTGCCAGCAGTTTATCCACAGTTCCCGGGGAGCTGTTTTTT	CASSLSTVPGELFF
TRBV27	TRBD1	TRBJ2-1	NA	TGTGCCAGCAGTGTTCAGACGGGACAGGGTAACAATGAGCAGTTCTTC	CASSVQTGQGNNEQFF
TRBV6-6	TRBD1	TRBJ2-1	few	TGTGCCAGCAGCCCGGACAGGGGAGTTTCCTACAATGAGCAGTTCTTC	CASSPDRGVSYNEQFF
TRBV11-1	NA	TRBJ1-4	NA	TGTGCCAGCAGCGTCGGTCTTGCAACTAATGAAAAACTGTTTTTT	CASSVGLATNEKLFF
TRBV7-2	NA	TRBJ1-1	NA	TGTGCCAGCAGCTTACGGGGGGCAGGTGAAGCTTTCTTT	CASSLRGAGEAFF
TRBV4-3	NA	TRBJ2-5	NA	TGCGCCAGCAGCCAAGTGATAGGATCAGAGACCCAGTACTTC	CASSQVIGSETQYF
TRBV15	NA	TRBJ2-5	NA	TGTGCCACCAAGACAGGCAAAGAGACCCAGTACTTC	CATKTGKETQYF
TRBV27	NA	TRBJ1-4	NA	TGTGCCAGCAGCCCTCTTACAGGGATAAATGAAAAACTGTTTTTT	CASSPLTGINEKLFF